This TCR beta chain was found in a study of shared clonotypes between healthy human individuals. All donors were healthy HIV-negative adults lacking recent acute infections or vaccinations. Deep-level settings were used for running the assay. The authors ran unsorted PBMC replicate PCRs on 300 ng DNA, about 30,000 T cell genomes. Profiling relied on immunoSEQ multiplex PCR, and the TCRdb table lists in-frame clones only, not all of them. This sample has about 530,000 clones; about 75% occur once, and the top ten carry approximately 12%. This CDR3 region has 12 residues. Germline-derived CDR1 and CDR2 are LNHDA and SQIVND (reference sequence). Trimming shortened V by 6 bases and J by 1 base, and 6 bases separated the two germline ends.

Specimen: PBMCs. The TCR comes from a woman between 40 and 55 years old in good health. Some clones in this sample may be carry-over from other donors' samples. The chain carries TRBV19 and TRBJ2-5; no firm D call. The CDR3, as DNA: TGTGCCAGTAGCGGCCGCCAAGAGACCCAGTACTTC. Its translation is CASSGRQETQYF.